The next 18 T cell receptor beta chains were all read from a single sample in a study of CD8 T cells in ankylosing spondylitis. TCRdb redid the calling of the 5' RACE reads with MiXCR, one entry per CDR3 protein. The sample yields approximately 38,000 distinct CDR3 sequences, approximately 2.6% seen once. The sample was blood, either unsorted or a sorted T cell fraction (not recorded which). The origin of the receptors is a male donor with ankylosing spondylitis or in good health (not recorded which).

This clonotype was picked up many times. The J gene is TRBJ2-6, the V gene TRBV9, with D tentatively TRBD1 (5 bases). V was trimmed by 0 bases and J by 0 bases, leaving 13 bases between them. There are 18 residues in the CDR3. Germline-derived CDR1 and CDR2 are SGDLS and YYNGEE. As DNA, the CDR3 is TGTGCCAGCAGCGTAGAAACAGGATACAGCTCTGGGGCCAACGTCCTGACTTTC. This sequence encodes CASSVETGYSSGANVLTF.

This clonotype was seen ten or more times. The rearrangement joins TRBV9 to TRBJ2-2; 11 bases map to TRBD2. CDR3 length equals 16 residues. CDR1 and CDR2 from the germline V gene are SGDLS and YYNGEE. After removal of 4 bases from V and 1 base from J, the junction contained 3 bases not matched to a gene. CDR3 bases: TGTGCCAGCAGCCTCGGGACTAGCGGGAACACCGGGGAGCTGTTTTTT. This translates into CASSLGTSGNTGELFF.

This clonotype has a count of ten or more. The rearrangement links TRBV9 to TRBJ2-6; 8 bases are a match to TRBD1. Germline V gene data show CDR1 as SGDLS and CDR2 as YYNGEE. This CDR3 has 20 amino acids. After removal of 1 base from V and 0 bases from J, the junction contained 12 bases not matched to a gene. The CDR3 spells CASSVLRGETGVSGANVLTF. The CDR3 DNA sequence: TGTGCCAGCAGCGTATTGAGAGGGGAGACAGGGGTCTCTGGGGCCAACGTCCTGACTTTC.

This clonotype was counted at least ten times. V and J are TRBV9 and TRBJ2-2, with D unresolved. The CDR3 is 15 amino acids. V lost 4 bases to trimming and J lost 0 bases, with 10 bases between them. Germline V gene data show CDR1 as SGDLS and CDR2 as YYNGEE. CDR3 residues: CASSPIPANTGELFF. CDR3 nucleotide sequence: TGTGCCAGCAGCCCGATCCCCGCGAACACCGGGGAGCTGTTTTTT.

This clonotype was seen ten or more times. The CDR3 DNA is TGTGCCAGCAGCGAAAGCGGGATCCCCGGGGAGCTGTTTTTT. Translated, it gives CASSESGIPGELFF. The chain employs TRBV9 and TRBJ2-2; TRBD2 agrees at 7 bases. CDR1 is SGDLS, CDR2 YYNGEE, per germline. V dropped 3 bases and J dropped 6; count of bases not matched to a gene: 5. This CDR3 comprises 14 residues.

This clonotype was seen ten or more times. This chain's CDR3 is CASSVISLASDTQYF. CDR3 DNA sequence: TGTGCCAGCAGCGTAATCTCACTAGCCTCAGATACGCAGTATTTT. The chain uses TRBV9 and TRBJ2-3; weak D call: TRBD2 (6 bases). This CDR3 comprises 15 residues. Between the trimmed V and J ends, which lost 1 base and 4 bases, there was a span of 13 bases. The germline CDR1 and CDR2 sequences are SGDLS and YYNGEE.

This clonotype showed up many times. The rearrangement links TRBV9 to TRBJ2-5, with D perhaps given as TRBD1 or TRBD2 (5 bases each). Trimming stripped 2 bases from V and 5 bases from J, with 25 bases between. The length of the CDR3 is 18 residues. Looked up from germline, CDR1 is SGDLS and CDR2 is YYNGEE. Here the CDR3 reads CASSVNSVQFGGGETQYF. As DNA, the CDR3 is TGTGCCAGCAGCGTGAATAGCGTACAGTTTGGGGGTGGGGAGACCCAGTACTTC. The full variable domain, its missing parts supplied by reference TRBV9 and TRBJ2-5, is DSGVTQTPKHLITATGQRVTLRCSPRSGDLSVYWYQQSLDQGLQFLIQYYNGEERAKGNILERFSAQQFPDLHSELNLSSLELGDSALYFCASSVNSVQFGGGETQYFGPGTRLLVL.

This clonotype appeared many times. This chain links TRBV9 with TRBJ1-2; TRBD1 might be the D (6 bases). The CDR3 contains 12 residues. Trimming shortened V by 4 bases and J by 8 bases, and 12 bases separated the two germline ends. Per the germline V gene, CDR1 is SGDLS and CDR2 is YYNGEE. The CDR3 DNA sequence: TGTGCCAGCAGCCTCTACAGGGAAGGCTACACCTTC. Amino acids: CASSLYREGYTF.

This clonotype was counted a few times. This rearrangement joins TRBV9 to TRBJ1-2; D possibly corresponds to TRBD1 (5 bases). CDR1 is SGDLS and CDR2 is YYNGEE in the germline V gene. The CDR3 contains 14 residues. V was shortened by 0 bases and J by 4 bases, with 10 bases between the two germline ends. The chain's CDR3 is CASSVGGVGYGYTF. The CDR3, as DNA: TGTGCCAGCAGCGTAGGAGGGGTGGGCTATGGCTACACCTTC.

This clonotype was seen many times. V is TRBV9 and J is TRBJ2-7, with 9 bases identical to TRBD2. The germline V gene has CDR1 SGDLS and CDR2 YYNGEE. The CDR3 sequence is 14 residues long. J was trimmed by 1 base and V by 4 bases; bases with no gene match: 3. CDR3 nucleotides: TGTGCCAGCAGCTCGGGACTAGCTTCCTACGAGCAGTACTTC. Translation: CASSSGLASYEQYF.

This clonotype was counted at least ten times. The chain uses TRBV9 and TRBJ1-5; 8 nucleotides match TRBD1. This CDR3 is built from 15 residues. CDR1 is SGDLS, CDR2 YYNGEE, per germline. V gave up 2 bases and J gave up 6 bases; unmatched junction bases: 7. CDR3 protein: CASSVGAGGVQPQHF. The CDR3 DNA reads as TGTGCCAGCAGCGTTGGGGCAGGGGGCGTTCAGCCCCAGCATTTT.

This clonotype was seen repeatedly, ten times or more. This chain uses TRBV9 with TRBJ2-3, with a possible D match to TRBD1 (6 bases). This CDR3 has 15 amino acids. Germline V CDR1 and CDR2: SGDLS, YYNGEE. Trimming shortened V by 4 bases and J by 4 bases, and 16 bases separated the two germline ends. CDR3 region: CASSPVQGQADTQYF. DNA of the CDR3: TGTGCCAGCAGCCCCGTCCAGGGGCAGGCAGATACGCAGTATTTT.

This clonotype was found many times. This sequence joins TRBV9 and TRBJ2-1; D is perhaps TRBD2 (7 bases). Trimming shortened V by 4 bases and J by 6 bases, and 20 bases separated the two germline ends. The CDR3 is 16 residues long. CDR1 is SGDLS, CDR2 YYNGEE, per germline. CDR3 amino acids: CASSSGGLFLVNEQFF. The DNA for the CDR3 is TGTGCCAGCAGCTCGGGGGGCCTCTTTTTGGTCAATGAGCAGTTCTTC.

At least ten counts were recorded for this clonotype. The chain uses TRBV9 and TRBJ1-1; D is ambiguous. In germline, CDR1 is SGDLS, CDR2 YYNGEE. V lost 6 bases to trimming and J lost 12 bases, with 21 bases between them. The CDR3 spans 13 residues. The CDR3 here is CASNKEGSVVSFF. DNA of the CDR3: TGTGCCAGCAACAAAGAAGGATCAGTAGTATCTTTCTTT. The full variable domain, with the rest looked up from reference TRBV9 and TRBJ1-1, is DSGVTQTPKHLITATGQRVTLRCSPRSGDLSVYWYQQSLDQGLQFLIQYYNGEERAKGNILERFSAQQFPDLHSELNLSSLELGDSALYFCASNKEGSVVSFFGQGTRLTVV.

In this sample, this clonotype turned up many times. The chain carries TRBV9 and TRBJ2-3, with D unresolved. The CDR3 is 14 residues long. The V and J ends lost 0 bases and 2 bases respectively, with 7 bases between them. The germline CDR1 and CDR2 sequences are SGDLS and YYNGEE. CDR3 region: CASSVVDYTDTQYF. The CDR3 bases are TGTGCCAGCAGCGTAGTCGATTACACAGATACGCAGTATTTT.

This clonotype was observed many times. V usage is TRBV9 and J usage is TRBJ2-1; maybe TRBD2 (6 bases). Germline-derived CDR1 and CDR2 are SGDLS and YYNGEE. V was cut by 3 bases and J by 0 bases, with 16 bases left in between. The CDR3 is 17 amino acids. In nucleotides, the CDR3 is TGTGCCAGCAGCGCCTCCCCTAGCGAGGGCTCCTACAATGAGCAGTTCTTC. The encoded protein is CASSASPSEGSYNEQFF.

This clonotype was detected ten times or more. In DNA, the CDR3 is TGTGCCAGCAGCGCCTCCGGGACTACCCCGGAGGAGTTGTTCTTC. Amino acids: CASSASGTTPEELFF. The chain carries TRBV9 and TRBJ2-1, with TRBD2 identical over 7 bases. The ends lost 3 bases at V and 15 bases at J; junction bases unmatched: 18. Germline assignment: CDR1 SGDLS and CDR2 YYNGEE. This CDR3 is 15 amino acids long.

At least ten counts were recorded for this clonotype. The gene calls are TRBV9 and TRBJ2-7; weak D call: TRBD1 (6 bases). Germline V lookup: CDR1 SGDLS, CDR2 YYNGEE. CDR3 length: 15 residues. V lost 4 bases and J 7 bases, leaving 21 bases between the germline ends. This chain's CDR3 is CASSPRLNQGQEQYF. CDR3 coding DNA: TGTGCCAGCAGCCCCCGCCTTAACCAGGGGCAAGAGCAGTACTTC.